These 20 T cell receptor beta chains were all obtained from the same sample, sequenced in a study of blood T cell repertoires in COVID-19. Only in-frame clones appear in the TCRdb table, and some are missing; sequencing was by immunoSEQ multiplex PCR. The table has about 250,000 clones, just under 90% seen once. Input material: PBMCs or T cells enriched from blood (not recorded which). The receptor source for this set is a woman aged 25 to 39 with acute COVID-19.

This clone showed up just once. The V and J genes are TRBV28 and TRBJ2-7, with 10 bases identical to TRBD1. V shed 4 bases, J shed 2 bases, and the junction held 5 bases outside the gene matches. Germline V gene lookup returns CDR1 MDHEN and CDR2 SYDVKM. The CDR3 runs to 15 residues. CDR3 bases: TGTGCCAGCAGTTCCGGGACAGGGGCCACCTACGAGCAGTACTTC. Amino acid sequence: CASSSGTGATYEQYF.

The CDR3 loop reads CASSFSGGPFEQYF. The CDR3 DNA reads TGTGCCAGCAGCTTCTCGGGGGGGCCCTTCGAGCAGTACTTC. The chain combines TRBV5-4 with TRBJ2-7; the match to TRBD2 covers 8 bases. The CDR3 extends over 14 amino acids. The junction had 7 bases not matched to a gene; V was cut back by 2 bases and J by 6 bases. In germline, CDR1 is SGHNT, CDR2 YYREEE (reference sequence).

This sequence joins TRBV11-2 and TRBJ2-1; D gene uncertain. Trimming took 5 bases from V and 3 from J, leaving 11 bases between them. This CDR3 is 14 amino acids long. The germline CDR1 and CDR2 sequences are SGHAT and FQNNGV. CDR3 bases: TGTGCCAGCAGCCCCCTGACTCGCTACAATGAGCAGTTCTTC. As protein: CASSPLTRYNEQFF.

This clone occurred once. V gene TRBV7-8 combines with J gene TRBJ1-5, with D uncertain. The CDR3 totals 14 residues. Germline V gene data show CDR1 as SGHVS and CDR2 as FQNEAQ. Trimming shortened V by 5 bases and J by 6 bases, and 14 bases separated the two germline ends. The CDR3 sequence: CASSPMGGRQPQHF. The DNA for the CDR3 is TGTGCCAGCAGCCCGATGGGAGGGCGTCAGCCCCAGCATTTT.

V and J are TRBV7-7 and TRBJ2-2; possible D gene TRBD2, 6 bases. CDR3 size: 17 residues. Trimming cost V 1 base and J 3 bases, with 15 bases left between them. Germline V CDR1 and CDR2: SSHAT, FNYEAQ (reference sequence). The CDR3 coding sequence is TGTGCCAGCAGCTTAGTCCTCCGGGGAGGAGACACCGGGGAGCTGTTTTTT. This translates into CASSLVLRGGDTGELFF. The variable domain in full, completed from reference TRBV7-7 and TRBJ2-2, reads GAGVSQSPRYKVTKRGQDVTLRCDPISSHATLYWYQQALGQGPEFLTYFNYEAQPDKSGLPSDRFSAERPEGSISTLTIQRTEQRDSAMYRCASSLVLRGGDTGELFFGEGSRLTVL.

This chain joins TRBV19 and TRBJ1-2; TRBD1 might be the D (6 bases). V was shortened by 6 bases and J by 4 bases, with 12 bases between the two germline ends. This CDR3 comprises 13 residues. Per germline, CDR1 LNHDA and CDR2 SQIVND (reference sequence). The CDR3 protein is CASRGATRYGYTF. CDR3 nucleotide sequence: TGTGCCAGTAGGGGGGCCACCCGCTATGGCTACACCTTC.

The chain is built from TRBV11-2 and TRBJ1-1; no reliable D call. V was cut by 4 bases and J by 4 bases, with 4 bases left in between. CDR1 is SGHAT and CDR2 is FQNNGV in the germline V gene. The CDR3 runs to 11 residues. The CDR3 loop is CASSSFTEAFF. The CDR3 nucleotides are TGTGCCAGCAGCTCTTTCACTGAAGCTTTCTTT.

The CDR3, as DNA: TGTGCCAGCAGCGTAACAGACAGGTCCTCTGGAAACACCATATATTTT. Its protein is CASSVTDRSSGNTIYF. J is TRBJ1-3 and V is TRBV9; D may be TRBD1 (6 bases). Germline CDR1 is SGDLS and CDR2 is YYNGEE. The CDR3 has 16 amino acids. Trimming cost V 1 base and J 0 bases, with 11 bases left between them.

In this sample, this clone turned up a few times. The genes are TRBV19 and TRBJ2-7; maybe TRBD1 (6 bases). This CDR3 region has 14 residues. The germline gives CDR1 LNHDA, CDR2 SQIVND (reference sequence). V dropped 0 bases and J dropped 2 bases, with 8 bases sitting between them. The CDR3 DNA reads TGTGCCAGTAGTATAGACGCAGGGGCCTACGAGCAGTACTTC. Translation gives CASSIDAGAYEQYF.

Worth noting for this clone: The junction shows a germline mismatch at one end, possibly a read error. The rearrangement links TRBV19 to TRBJ1-6; 7 bases match TRBD1. Germline assignment: CDR1 LNHDA and CDR2 SQIVND (reference sequence). CDR3 length: 10 residues. This chain's CDR3 is CASSSPGQNF. The CDR3 nucleotides read TGTGCCAGTAGTAGTCCGGGACAGAACTTT.

The chain carries TRBV7-2 and TRBJ1-3; D possibly corresponds to TRBD1 (6 bases). The V gene's germline CDR1 is SGHTA and CDR2 FQGNSA. The V end was cut by 3 bases, the J end by 4 bases, with 10 bases between. The CDR3 spans 14 residues. DNA of the CDR3: TGTGCCAGCAGCTTCACAGGGAACGGAAACACCATATATTTT. Translated: CASSFTGNGNTIYF.

The rearrangement joins TRBV5-1 to TRBJ2-2, with 9 bases aligning to TRBD1. Germline CDR1 is SGHRS and CDR2 is YFSETQ. This CDR3 spans 15 amino acids. J was trimmed by 5 bases and V by 4 bases; bases with no gene match: 6. The CDR3 spells CASSTRTGETGELFF. The CDR3 bases are TGCGCCAGCAGCACCAGGACAGGGGAAACCGGGGAGCTGTTTTTT.

This clone was detected only a few times. The rearrangement links TRBV28 to TRBJ2-7, with 9 bases that match TRBD1. Germline loops: CDR1 MDHEN, CDR2 SYDVKM. CDR3 size: 16 residues. V shed 4 bases and J 3 bases; nucleotides not matched to a gene: 10. CDR3 sequence reads: CASSSPGQGHFYEQYF. CDR3 nucleotides: TGTGCCAGCAGTTCCCCGGGACAGGGACATTTCTACGAGCAGTACTTC.

The chain employs TRBV7-8 and TRBJ2-3; TRBD2 matches 7 bases. The CDR3 is made up of 12 amino acids. From germline, CDR1 is SGHVS and CDR2 FQNEAQ. The V segment lost 6 bases and the J segment 3 bases; nucleotides outside the gene matches: 0. CDR3: CASRGLTDTQYF. The CDR3 DNA follows: TGTGCCAGCAGGGGACTAACAGATACGCAGTATTTT.

The rearrangement uses TRBV19 and TRBJ1-4; 7 bases align to TRBD1. V trimming: 4 bases; J trimming: 0 bases; junction bases outside the gene matches: 2. This CDR3 contains 15 residues. Germline V gives CDR1 LNHDA, CDR2 SQIVND (reference sequence). The CDR3 DNA reads TGTGCCAGTAGTAAAGGGACAGCAACTAATGAAAAACTGTTTTTT. This sequence encodes CASSKGTATNEKLFF.

The chain employs TRBV7-6 and TRBJ1-1; D is undetermined. The germline V and J ends were trimmed by 6 bases and 2 bases, with 16 bases remaining between them. CDR3 length: 15 amino acids. CDR1 SGHVS and CDR2 FNYEAQ come from the germline V gene. The CDR3 spells CASSPRPTPNTEAFF. Here the CDR3 DNA reads TGTGCCAGCAGTCCCAGGCCTACCCCCAACACTGAAGCTTTCTTT.

This chain uses TRBV6-5 with TRBJ2-3, with a possible D match to TRBD2 (6 bases). This CDR3 comprises 14 residues. V was trimmed by 4 bases and J by 6 bases, leaving 14 bases between them. Germline CDR1 reads MNHEY; CDR2 reads SVGAGI. CDR3 bases: TGTGCCAGCAGTTCCCGACTAGTTCCCGATACGCAGTATTTT. Protein product: CASSSRLVPDTQYF.

The gene calls are TRBV5-6 and TRBJ2-5; the D is unclear. V lost 0 bases and J 4 bases, leaving 4 bases between the germline ends. CDR1 SGHDT and CDR2 YYEEEE come from the germline V gene. CDR3 size: 12 residues. The CDR3 bases are TGTGCCAGCAGCTTGGACAGAGAGACCCAGTACTTC. It specifies CASSLDRETQYF.

This clone occurred once. The chain recombines TRBV5-5 with TRBJ2-1; TRBD2 agrees at 10 bases. This CDR3 comprises 15 residues. V gave up 4 bases and J gave up 4 bases; unmatched junction bases: 5. Germline V lookup: CDR1 SGHKS, CDR2 YYEKEE (reference sequence). In DNA, the CDR3 is TGTGCCAGCAGCCCACTAGCGGGGTGGTACAATGAGCAGTTCTTC. Translated, it gives CASSPLAGWYNEQFF.

V and J are TRBV6-2 or TRBV6-3 and TRBJ2-2; tentative D call: TRBD1 (6 bases). Germline loops: CDR1 MNHEY, CDR2 SVGEGT. V was clipped by 5 bases and J by 7 bases, with 8 bases between them. The CDR3 extends over 12 amino acids. Written as DNA, the CDR3 is TGTGCCAGCAGTACAGGGAGCGGGGAGCTGTTTTTT. The encoded protein is CASSTGSGELFF.